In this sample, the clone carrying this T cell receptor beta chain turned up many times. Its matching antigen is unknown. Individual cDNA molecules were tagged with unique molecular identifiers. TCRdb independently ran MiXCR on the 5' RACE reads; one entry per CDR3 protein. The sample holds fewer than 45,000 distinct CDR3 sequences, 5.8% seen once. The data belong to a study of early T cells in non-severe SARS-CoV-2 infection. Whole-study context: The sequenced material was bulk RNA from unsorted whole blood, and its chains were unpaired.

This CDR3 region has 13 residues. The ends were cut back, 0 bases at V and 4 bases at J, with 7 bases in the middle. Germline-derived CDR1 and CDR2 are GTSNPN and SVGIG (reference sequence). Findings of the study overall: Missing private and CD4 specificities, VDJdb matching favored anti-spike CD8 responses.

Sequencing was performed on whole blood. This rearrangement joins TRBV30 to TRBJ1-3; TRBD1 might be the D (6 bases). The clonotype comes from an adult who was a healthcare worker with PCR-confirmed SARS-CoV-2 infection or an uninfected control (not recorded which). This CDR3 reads CAWSVQGGNTIYF. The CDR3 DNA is TGTGCCTGGAGTGTACAGGGAGGAAACACCATATATTTT.